These T cell receptor beta chains were read from a single sample in a study of OX40 agonist ivuxolimab in advanced cancers. The method was immunoSEQ multiplex PCR; TCRdb's version includes in-frame clones alone and lacks a portion of them. The sample consists of approximately 54,000 clones, around 93% of them appearing once. This specimen consisted of CD4+ or CD8+ T cells sorted from blood, obtained in a trial of the OX40 agonist ivuxolimab. These receptors were obtained from an adult with an advanced solid tumor such as melanoma, head and neck, liver or kidney cancer. Both conserved end residues are part of each CDR3. The D gene is left open where the match is weak. Expanded clones are given a class, and other clones once, few, many or no size at all.

TRBV7-3	.	.	TRBJ1-2	TGTGCCAGCAGCTTTATAGGGGGAGATGGCTACACCTTC	CASSFIGGDGYTF
TRBV19	.	.	TRBJ1-5	TGTGCCAGTAGTATACCGACTCTTTATCAGCCCCAGCATTTT	CASSIPTLYQPQHF
TRBV30	few	.	TRBJ1-1	TGTGCCTGGAGTGTACCTGGCCTCCTGAACACTGAAGCTTTCTTT	CAWSVPGLLNTEAFF
TRBV25-1	.	.	TRBJ1-1	TGTGCCAGCAGTGTGGGTTCCACAGACACTGAAGCTTTCTTT	CASSVGSTDTEAFF
TRBV6-5	.	.	TRBJ2-1	TGTGCCAGCAGTTACGGTCAGGGGGGCTACAATGAGCAGTTCTTC	CASSYGQGGYNEQFF
TRBV4-3	.	TRBD1	TRBJ2-2	TGCGCCAGCAGCTTTAGGACAGGGGACATAGGGGAGCTGTTTTTT	CASSFRTGDIGELFF
TRBV7-6	.	.	TRBJ2-7	TGTGCCAGCAGCTTCCTCCAGGGTAGTTTGGACGAGCAGTACTTC	CASSFLQGSLDEQYF
TRBV4-1	.	.	TRBJ2-1	TGCGCCAGCAGCCAAGGTCCGGGACCTAATGAGCAGTTCTTC	CASSQGPGPNEQFF
TRBV7-9	.	TRBD1	TRBJ1-4	TGTGCCAGCAGCTCGGACAGGGTAAATGAAAAACTGTTTTTT	CASSSDRVNEKLFF
TRBV5-6	.	.	TRBJ2-3	TGTGCCAGCGGAGTAGCGGCCGGGCGAAATACGCAGTATTTT	CASGVAAGRNTQYF
TRBV2	.	.	TRBJ2-7	TGTGCCAGCAGTGAATTGGTGGGACCTAGCTTCCGCGAGCAGTACTTC	CASSELVGPSFREQYF
TRBV9	.	.	TRBJ2-7	TGTGCCAGCTCCCCCGGAGGGTGGCTCTCCTACGAGCAGTACTTC	CASSPGGWLSYEQYF
TRBV30	once	.	TRBJ1-4	TGTGCCTGGAGCCAGGGTTTACCTAATGAAAAACTGTTTTTT	CAWSQGLPNEKLFF
TRBV7-9	.	TRBD1	TRBJ2-7	TGTGCCAGCAGCTTAGTTGGACAGGGTTCCCCCTACGAGCAGTACTTC	CASSLVGQGSPYEQYF
TRBV9	.	.	TRBJ2-2	TGTGCCAGCAGCGTAGAAGATACCGGGGAGCTGTTTTTT	CASSVEDTGELFF
TRBV30	.	TRBD2	TRBJ2-3	TGTGCCTGGCAGCGGGAGTTGACAGATACGCAGTATTTT	CAWQRELTDTQYF
TRBV4-2	.	.	TRBJ1-5	TGTGCCAGCAGCTCGTGGGCCGACGGGAACAATCAGCCCCAGCATTTT	CASSSWADGNNQPQHF
TRBV11-2	.	TRBD1	TRBJ1-4	TGTGCCAGCAGCTTAGCTCCGACAGGGACTAATGAAAAACTGTTTTTT	CASSLAPTGTNEKLFF
TRBV27	.	.	TRBJ2-7	TGTGCCAGCAGTTCCACAAGCTCCTACGAGCAGTACTTC	CASSSTSSYEQYF
TRBV11-2	.	.	TRBJ2-7	TGTGCCAGCAGCTTAGTGGGCGCCGACGAGCAGTACTTC	CASSLVGADEQYF
TRBV4-2	.	.	TRBJ2-3	TGTGCCAGCAGCCAAGAGGAGACACACCCTTATACGCAGTATTTT	CASSQEETHPYTQYF
TRBV5-6	.	.	TRBJ1-1	TGTGCCAGCAGATCCAGGGAGACTGAAGCTTTCTTT	CASRSRETEAFF
TRBV10-3	.	.	TRBJ1-3	TGTGCCCTCCTCTCTGGAAACACCATATATTTT	CALLSGNTIYF
TRBV11-2	.	TRBD1	TRBJ1-1	TGTGCCAGCAGCTTAGTTACAGGGGTGAACACTGAAGCTTTCTTT	CASSLVTGVNTEAFF
TRBV7-3	.	.	TRBJ1-1	TGTGCCAGCAGCCCCGACGGGGAGAACACTGAAGCTTTCTTT	CASSPDGENTEAFF
TRBV6-4	.	.	TRBJ2-1	TGTGCCAGTAGGAGTGGAAAATACAATGAGCAGTTCTTC	CASRSGKYNEQFF
TRBV27	.	.	TRBJ1-2	TGTGCCAGCAGTTCCAGGGCAACGAACTATGGCTACACCTTC	CASSSRATNYGYTF
TRBV9	.	TRBD2	TRBJ2-3	TGTGCCAGCAAGGCGCTAGCGGGGTTCGATACGCAGTATTTT	CASKALAGFDTQYF
TRBV4-1	once	TRBD2	TRBJ2-5	TGCGCCAGCAGCCAAGGGAAGGGAGGGTACCAAGAGACCCAGTACTTC	CASSQGKGGYQETQYF
TRBV27	.	TRBD2	TRBJ2-1	TGTGCCAGCAGACTAGCGGGGGGGCCATATGAGCAGTTCTTC	CASRLAGGPYEQFF
TRBV14	.	.	TRBJ2-1	TGTGCCAGCAGCCAGGACCCTCGCAATGAGCAGTTCTTC	CASSQDPRNEQFF